These 5 T cell receptor beta chains were all obtained from the same sample, sequenced in a study of blood T cell repertoires in COVID-19. Clones were read by immunoSEQ multiplex PCR, and TCRdb kept only the in-frame ones, dropping some. Of some 240,000 clones listed, about 86% are singletons. The sample consisted of PBMCs or T cells enriched from blood (not recorded which). The origin of the receptors is a man younger than 45 with acute COVID-19.

This chain links TRBV27 with TRBJ2-3; 7 nucleotides match TRBD2. After removal of 8 bases from V and 3 bases from J, the junction contained 17 bases not matched to a gene. The CDR3 runs 17 residues. Germline CDR1 and CDR2: MNHEY and SMNVEV (reference sequence). The CDR3 protein is CASGGELARLQTDTQYF. The CDR3, as DNA: TGTGCCAGCGGGGGGGAATTAGCGCGTTTACAGACAGATACGCAGTATTTT.

The rearrangement links TRBV27 to TRBJ1-5; 10 bases align to TRBD1. Trimming at V came to 6 bases and at J to 4 bases, leaving 9 bases not matched to a gene. CDR1 is MNHEY and CDR2 is SMNVEV in the germline V gene (reference sequence). CDR3 size: 16 residues. The DNA of the CDR3 is TGTGCCAGCAGACGAGTTCCGGGACAGGGGAATCAGCCCCAGCATTTT. Protein sequence: CASRRVPGQGNQPQHF.

This chain joins TRBV2 and TRBJ2-5, with a weak D call TRBD1 (5 bases). The CDR3 loop spans 15 amino acids. CDR1 and CDR2 from the germline V gene are SNHLY and FYNNEI. The V gene lost 6 bases and the J gene lost 5 bases, with 19 bases spanning the gap. The CDR3 here is CASRALGSGKETQYF. As DNA, the CDR3 is TGTGCCAGCAGGGCCCTCGGTTCAGGGAAGGAGACCCAGTACTTC.

This sequence joins TRBV5-1 and TRBJ2-2; a possible D gene is TRBD1 (6 bases). CDR3 size: 16 residues. In germline, CDR1 is SGHRS, CDR2 YFSETQ. Deletions cut 2 bases from V and 4 bases from J, with 15 bases between. The CDR3: CASSFGQQPGTGELFF. In nucleotides, the CDR3 is TGCGCCAGCAGCTTCGGACAGCAACCGGGCACCGGGGAGCTGTTTTTT.

The V gene is TRBV28, the J gene TRBJ1-3; the match to TRBD1 covers 7 bases. In germline, CDR1 is MDHEN, CDR2 SYDVKM. The CDR3 is 16 residues long. V gave up 6 bases and J gave up 3 bases; unmatched junction bases: 11. CDR3 sequence: CASSLGAGGYGNTIYF. The CDR3 nucleotides are TGTGCCAGCAGCTTAGGGGCAGGGGGATATGGAAACACCATATATTTT.